This T cell receptor beta chain was recovered during a study of CD8 T cells in Susac syndrome. Random hexamers served to reverse transcribe roughly 0.5 to 1 ug RNA. TCRdb ran MiXCR on the immunoSEQ multiplex PCR reads and lists one entry per CDR3 protein. The sample records roughly 400,000 distinct CDR3 sequences, 75% to 90% being singletons. The CDR3 sequence is 16 residues long. In germline, CDR1 is LGHNA, CDR2 YNFKEQ. The V end was cut by 2 bases, the J end by 6 bases, with 18 bases between. Sequencing input: CD8+ T cells from PBMCs. The chain combines TRBV4-2 with TRBJ2-3; D may be TRBD2 (6 bases). The receptor comes from a human donor with multiple sclerosis. The CDR3 DNA follows: TGTGCCAGCAGCCAACACGGGGACTCCGCAGGGGATACGCAGTATTTT. Translated, it gives CASSQHGDSAGDTQYF.